This T cell receptor (beta chain) was sequenced during a study of blood T cells in healthy people across ages. The CDR3 runs 14 residues. The ends lost 5 bases at V and 4 bases at J; junction bases unmatched: 8. Germline V gene data show CDR1 as PRHDT and CDR2 as FYEKMQ (reference sequence). This clonotype was counted only a few times. Antigen specificity is unknown. A second PCR of roughly 7 to 11 cycles used a sample-barcoded 5' primer and a J-beta primer mix. Per-sample output comprised a minimum of 3 million paired-end reads containing CDR3. TCRdb redid the calling of the 5' RACE reads with MiXCR, one entry per CDR3 protein. The sample consists of roughly 1.7 million distinct CDR3 sequences, roughly a third of them appearing once. Caucasian individuals from Russia who were healthy and aged roughly 6 to 95 acted as donors. The study, taken as a whole, reports: Naive T cell percentage by flow cytometry tracked strongly with beta diversity.

Sample: blood. The chain combines TRBV13 with TRBJ2-7, with TRBD1 matching 7 bases. The clonotype was recovered from a woman between 25 and 40 years old in good health. The CDR3 is CASSHQTGPYEQYF. The CDR3 DNA is TGTGCCAGCAGCCATCAGACAGGGCCTTACGAGCAGTACTTC.